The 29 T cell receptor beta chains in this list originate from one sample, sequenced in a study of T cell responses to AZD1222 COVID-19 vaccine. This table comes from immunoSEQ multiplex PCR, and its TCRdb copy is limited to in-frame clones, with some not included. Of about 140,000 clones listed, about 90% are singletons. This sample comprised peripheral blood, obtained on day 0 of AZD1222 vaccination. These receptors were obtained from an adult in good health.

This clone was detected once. The CDR3 spells CASTGEAGGWPQHF. As DNA, the CDR3 is TGTGCCAGTACCGGAGAAGCAGGGGGATGGCCCCAGCATTTT. V usage is TRBV19 and J usage is TRBJ1-5; 7 positions agree with TRBD1. The J segment lost 9 bases and the V segment lost 7 bases, leaving 12 bases of the junction unmatched. CDR1 and CDR2 from the germline V gene are LNHDA and SQIVND (reference sequence). The CDR3 runs to 14 residues.

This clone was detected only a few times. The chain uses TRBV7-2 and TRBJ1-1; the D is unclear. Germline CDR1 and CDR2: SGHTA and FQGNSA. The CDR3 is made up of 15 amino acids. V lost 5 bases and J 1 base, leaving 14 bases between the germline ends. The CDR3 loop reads CASSPEGGRNTEAFF. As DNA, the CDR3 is TGTGCCAGCAGCCCAGAGGGTGGAAGGAACACTGAAGCTTTCTTT.

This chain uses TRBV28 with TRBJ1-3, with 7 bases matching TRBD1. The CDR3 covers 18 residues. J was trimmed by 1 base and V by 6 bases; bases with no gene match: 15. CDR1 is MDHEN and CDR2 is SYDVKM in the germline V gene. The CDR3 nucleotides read TGTGCCAGCAGCGAGACGACAGGGAGGTTTTCTTCTGGAAACACCATATATTTT. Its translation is CASSETTGRFSSGNTIYF.

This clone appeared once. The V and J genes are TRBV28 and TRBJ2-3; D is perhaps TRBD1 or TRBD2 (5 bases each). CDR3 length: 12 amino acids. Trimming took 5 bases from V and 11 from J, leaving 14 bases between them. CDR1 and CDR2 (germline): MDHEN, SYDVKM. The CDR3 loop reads CASSPRGTLQYF. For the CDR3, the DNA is TGTGCCAGCAGTCCTCGTGGGACCCTGCAGTATTTT.

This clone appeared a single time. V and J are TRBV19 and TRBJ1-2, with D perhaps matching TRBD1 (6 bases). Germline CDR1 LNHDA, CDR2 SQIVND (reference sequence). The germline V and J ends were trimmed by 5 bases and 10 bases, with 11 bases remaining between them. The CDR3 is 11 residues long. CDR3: CASSGGQDYTF. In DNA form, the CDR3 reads TGTGCCAGTAGTGGGGGACAAGACTACACCTTC.

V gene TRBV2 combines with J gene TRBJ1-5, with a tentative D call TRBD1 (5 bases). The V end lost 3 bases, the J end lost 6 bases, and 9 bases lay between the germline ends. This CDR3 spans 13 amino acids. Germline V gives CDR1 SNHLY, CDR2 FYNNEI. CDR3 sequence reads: CASSEGVLQPQHF. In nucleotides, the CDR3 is TGTGCCAGCAGTGAGGGGGTACTTCAGCCCCAGCATTTT.

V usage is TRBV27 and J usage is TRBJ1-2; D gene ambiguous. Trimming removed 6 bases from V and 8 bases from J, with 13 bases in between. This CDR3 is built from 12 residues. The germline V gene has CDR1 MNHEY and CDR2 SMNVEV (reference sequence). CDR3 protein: CASRTPPGGYTF. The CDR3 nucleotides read TGTGCCAGCAGGACACCACCGGGAGGCTACACCTTC.

As DNA, the CDR3 is TGTGCCAGTAGTTCATGGACAGGCAGCCTTGAAGCTTTCTTT. It codes for CASSSWTGSLEAFF. The chain has TRBV19 and TRBJ1-1; 7 bases are a match to TRBD1. The CDR3 has 14 amino acids. V trimming: 5 bases; J trimming: 7 bases; junction bases outside the gene matches: 10. Germline CDR1 LNHDA, CDR2 SQIVND (reference sequence).

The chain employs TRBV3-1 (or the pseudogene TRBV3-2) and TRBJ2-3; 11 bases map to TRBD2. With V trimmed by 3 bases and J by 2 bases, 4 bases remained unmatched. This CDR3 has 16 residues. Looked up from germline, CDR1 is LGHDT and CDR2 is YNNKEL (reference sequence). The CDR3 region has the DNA TGTGCCAGCAGCCAGATAGCGGGAGGGATCACAGATACGCAGTATTTT. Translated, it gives CASSQIAGGITDTQYF.

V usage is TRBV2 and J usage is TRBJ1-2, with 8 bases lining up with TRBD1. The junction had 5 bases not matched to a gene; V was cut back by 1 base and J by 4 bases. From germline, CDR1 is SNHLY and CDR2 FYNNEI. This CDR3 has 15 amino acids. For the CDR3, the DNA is TGTGCCAGCAGTGAAGGACAGGGGAGGACCTATGGCTACACCTTC. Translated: CASSEGQGRTYGYTF.

This CDR3 is CASSVSAGETQYF. The CDR3 nucleotides are TGTGCCAGCAGCGTATCGGCAGGGGAGACCCAGTACTTC. The chain links TRBV9 to TRBJ2-5; possible D gene TRBD1, 5 bases. CDR1 is SGDLS and CDR2 is YYNGEE in the germline V gene. V lost 1 base and J 5 bases, leaving 9 bases between the germline ends. The CDR3 sequence is 13 residues long.

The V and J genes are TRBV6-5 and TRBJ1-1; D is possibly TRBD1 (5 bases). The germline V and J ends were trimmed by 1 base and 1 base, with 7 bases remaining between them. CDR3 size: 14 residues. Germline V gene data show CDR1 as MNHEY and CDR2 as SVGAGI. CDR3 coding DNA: TGTGCCAGCAGTTACTGGCAGGGGAACACTGAAGCTTTCTTT. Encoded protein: CASSYWQGNTEAFF.

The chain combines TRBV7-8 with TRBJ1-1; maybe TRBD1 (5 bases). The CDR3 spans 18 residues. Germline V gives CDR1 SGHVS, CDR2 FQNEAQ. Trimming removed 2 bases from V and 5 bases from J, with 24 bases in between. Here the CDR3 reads CASSLFAPRMGEGTEAFF. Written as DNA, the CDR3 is TGTGCCAGCAGCTTATTCGCTCCTCGGATGGGGGAGGGGACTGAAGCTTTCTTT.

CDR3 DNA sequence: TGTGCCAGCAGCCGATTAACCGGGGGCGGGACTGAAGCTTTCTTT. Translated: CASSRLTGGGTEAFF. The chain combines TRBV3-1 (or the pseudogene TRBV3-2) with TRBJ1-1, with TRBD1 as a possible D gene (6 bases). The germline V and J ends were trimmed by 4 bases and 5 bases, with 17 bases remaining between them. This CDR3 is built from 15 residues. Germline CDR1 reads LGHDT; CDR2 reads YNNKEL (reference sequence).

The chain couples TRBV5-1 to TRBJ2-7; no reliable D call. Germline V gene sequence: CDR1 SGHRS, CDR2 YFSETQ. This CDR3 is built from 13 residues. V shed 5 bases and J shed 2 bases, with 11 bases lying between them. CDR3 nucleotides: TGCGCCAGCAGTTCCGACGGTGCCTACGAGCAGTACTTC. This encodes CASSSDGAYEQYF. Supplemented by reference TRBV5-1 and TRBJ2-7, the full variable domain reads KAGVTQTPRYLIKTRGQQVTLSCSPISGHRSVSWYQQTPGQGLQFLFEYFSETQRNKGNFPGRFSGRQFSNSRSEMNVSTLELGDSALYLCASSSDGAYEQYFGPGTRLTVT.

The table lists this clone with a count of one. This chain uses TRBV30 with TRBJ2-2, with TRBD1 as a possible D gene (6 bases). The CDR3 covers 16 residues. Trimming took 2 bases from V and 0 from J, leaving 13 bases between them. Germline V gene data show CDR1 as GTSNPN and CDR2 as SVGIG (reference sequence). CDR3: CAWSSRTAANTGELFF. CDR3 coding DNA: TGTGCCTGGAGTTCGCGGACAGCCGCGAACACCGGGGAGCTGTTTTTT.

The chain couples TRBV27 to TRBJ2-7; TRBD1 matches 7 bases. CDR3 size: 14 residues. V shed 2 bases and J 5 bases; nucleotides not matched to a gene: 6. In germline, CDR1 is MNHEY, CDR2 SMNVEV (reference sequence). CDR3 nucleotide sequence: TGTGCCAGCAGTTTAGGTAGGGACAGACACGAGCAGTACTTC. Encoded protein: CASSLGRDRHEQYF.

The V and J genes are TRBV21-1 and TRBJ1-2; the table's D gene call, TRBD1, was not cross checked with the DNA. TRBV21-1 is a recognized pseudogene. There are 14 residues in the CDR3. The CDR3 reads CASSKDFGGAGYTF. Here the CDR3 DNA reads TGTGCCAGCAGCAAAGATTTTGGGGGCGCGGGCTACACCTTC.

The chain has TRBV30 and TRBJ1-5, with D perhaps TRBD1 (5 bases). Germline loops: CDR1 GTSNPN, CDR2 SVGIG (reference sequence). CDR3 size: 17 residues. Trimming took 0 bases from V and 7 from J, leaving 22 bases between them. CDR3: CAWSVSKRSTQGQPQHF. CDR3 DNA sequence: TGTGCCTGGAGTGTCTCCAAACGAAGTACCCAGGGACAGCCCCAGCATTTT.

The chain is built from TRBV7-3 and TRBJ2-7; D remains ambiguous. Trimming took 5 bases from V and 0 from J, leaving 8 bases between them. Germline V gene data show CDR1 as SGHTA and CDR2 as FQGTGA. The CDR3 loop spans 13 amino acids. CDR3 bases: TGTGCCAGCAGCCAAACCCCCTCCTACGAGCAGTACTTC. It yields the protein CASSQTPSYEQYF.

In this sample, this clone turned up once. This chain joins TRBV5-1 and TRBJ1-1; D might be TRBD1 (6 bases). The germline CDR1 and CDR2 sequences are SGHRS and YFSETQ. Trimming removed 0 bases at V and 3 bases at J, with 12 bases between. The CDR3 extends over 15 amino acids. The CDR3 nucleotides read TGCGCCAGCAGCTTGGGACCACAGGGAGACACTGAAGCTTTCTTT. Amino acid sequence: CASSLGPQGDTEAFF.

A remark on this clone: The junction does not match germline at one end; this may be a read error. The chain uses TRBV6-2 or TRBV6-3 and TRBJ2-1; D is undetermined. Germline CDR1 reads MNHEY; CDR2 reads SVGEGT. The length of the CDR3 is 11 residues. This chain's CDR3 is CASSFYDEQFF. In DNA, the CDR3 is TGTGCCAGCAGTTTCTACGATGAGCAGTTCTTC.

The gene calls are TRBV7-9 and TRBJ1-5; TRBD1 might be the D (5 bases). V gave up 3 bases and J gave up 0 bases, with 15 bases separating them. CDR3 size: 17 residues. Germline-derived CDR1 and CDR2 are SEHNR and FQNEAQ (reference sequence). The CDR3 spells CASSLSRDLDSNQPQHF. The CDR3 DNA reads TGTGCCAGCAGCTTGAGCAGGGACTTGGATAGCAATCAGCCCCAGCATTTT.

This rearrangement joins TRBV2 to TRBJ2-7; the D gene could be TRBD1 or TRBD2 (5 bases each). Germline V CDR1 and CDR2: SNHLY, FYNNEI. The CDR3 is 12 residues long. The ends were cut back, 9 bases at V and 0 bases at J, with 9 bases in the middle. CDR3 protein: CASLRGSYEQYF. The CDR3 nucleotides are TGTGCCAGTTTGAGGGGCTCCTACGAGCAGTACTTC. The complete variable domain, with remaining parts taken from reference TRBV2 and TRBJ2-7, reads EPEVTQTPSHQVTQMGQEVILRCVPISNHLYFYWYRQILGQKVEFLVSFYNNEISEKSEIFDDQFSVERPDGSNFTLKIRSTKLEDSAMYFCASLRGSYEQYFGPGTRLTVT.

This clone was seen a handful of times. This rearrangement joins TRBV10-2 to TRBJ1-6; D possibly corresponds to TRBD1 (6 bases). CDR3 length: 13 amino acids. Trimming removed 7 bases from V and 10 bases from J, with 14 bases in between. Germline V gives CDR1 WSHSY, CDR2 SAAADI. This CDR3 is CASKWTDQSPLHF. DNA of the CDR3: TGCGCCAGCAAATGGACAGATCAATCACCCCTCCACTTT.

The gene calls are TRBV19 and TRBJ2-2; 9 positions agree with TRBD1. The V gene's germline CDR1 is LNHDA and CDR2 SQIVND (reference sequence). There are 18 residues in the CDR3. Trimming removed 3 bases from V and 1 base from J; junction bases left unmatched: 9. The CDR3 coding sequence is TGTGCCAGTAGTATGTGGGAAGGACAGGGGCTGAACACCGGGGAGCTGTTTTTT. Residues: CASSMWEGQGLNTGELFF.

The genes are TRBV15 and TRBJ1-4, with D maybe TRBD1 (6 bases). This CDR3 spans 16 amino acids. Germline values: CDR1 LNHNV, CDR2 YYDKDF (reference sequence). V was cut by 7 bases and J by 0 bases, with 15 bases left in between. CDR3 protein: CATIARGQATNEKLFF. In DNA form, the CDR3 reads TGTGCCACCATCGCGCGGGGGCAAGCAACTAATGAAAAACTGTTTTTT.

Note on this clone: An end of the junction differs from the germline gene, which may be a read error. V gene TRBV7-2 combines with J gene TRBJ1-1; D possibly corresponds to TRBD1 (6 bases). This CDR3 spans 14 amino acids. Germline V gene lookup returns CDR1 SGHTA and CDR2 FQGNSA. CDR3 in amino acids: CASCFGGANTEAFF. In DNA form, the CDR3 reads TGTGCCAGCTGCTTTGGGGGGGCGAACACTGAAGCTTTCTTT. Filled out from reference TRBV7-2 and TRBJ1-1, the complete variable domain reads GAGVSQSPSNKVTEKGKDVELRCDPISGHTALYWYRQSLGQGLEFLIYFQGNSAPDKSGLPSDRFSAERTGGSVSTLTIQRTQQEDSAVYLCASCFGGANTEAFFGQGTRLTVV.

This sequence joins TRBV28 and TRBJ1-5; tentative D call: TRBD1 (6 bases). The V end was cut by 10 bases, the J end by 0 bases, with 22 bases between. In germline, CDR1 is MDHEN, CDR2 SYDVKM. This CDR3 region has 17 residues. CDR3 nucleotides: TGTGCCATCAGGGGAGGGGCAGTGGGCCTTAGCAATCAGCCCCAGCATTTT. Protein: CAIRGGAVGLSNQPQHF.